This T cell receptor beta chain is from a study of identical twins. As regards this clonotype: The antigen is unknown.

This CDR3 contains 17 residues. From germline, CDR1 is SQVTM and CDR2 ANQGSEA. The trim removed 1 base at V and 4 bases at J, leaving 9 bases unmatched. TCRdb processed the 5' RACE reads anew with MiXCR; each CDR3 protein has one entry. The table includes 550,000 to 800,000 distinct CDR3 sequences, roughly 7.1% detected once. Study findings and constraints: Models predicted too little out-of-frame TCR alpha sharing in monozygotic twins. Out-of-frame alpha sequences common to twins exhibited an excess of low generation probability.

These data are also associated with another study on yellow fever vaccine responses in identical twins. That study adds: Convergence reportedly seemed to mark part of the twins' vaccine T cell response, with personalization marking the rest.

This clonotype originated in a woman in her late teens or twenties in good health. V usage is TRBV29-1 and J usage is TRBJ2-1; 11 bases fit TRBD2. Sequenced input: PBMCs. CDR3 bases: TGCAGCGTTGAAGCGCTTACCGGGACTAGCGGATACAATGAGCAGTTCTTC. Its protein product is CSVEALTGTSGYNEQFF.